Each of the 12 T cell receptor beta chains below was sequenced from the same sample in a study of regulatory T cells in long-lasting Graves disease (dated by TCRdb to the early 2020s). Libraries were built with multiplex PCR. Instrument used: Illumina HiSeq 4000. TCR beta libraries were built with iRepertoire HTBI primers and Arm-PCR amplification of CDR3 regions. Using fastp trimming at Q25 and MiXCR clonotype assembly, TCRdb reanalyzed the public sequencing data and kept in-frame beta chains. Rows are unified per CDR3 protein, each entry keeping the most common DNA and genes. Within this sample are about 440,000 distinct CDR3 sequences, with roughly 15% of them counted one time only. The top ten clonotypes cover about a quarter of the sample. This specimen's time point label, interpreted: newly diagnosed GD, antithyroid drugs for less than 3 months. For both TCR sequencing and RNA sequencing, RNA was extracted from PBMCs using TRIzol.

The sample also formed part of further work on T cells in Graves' hyperthyroidism and ophthalmopathy.

The sequencing here drew on peripheral blood mononuclear cells (PBMCs), taken at new diagnosis, from a patient treated with antithyroid drugs. The receptor set was obtained from a young woman with Graves disease. Donor details come from another sample of the same person, matched by shared clones.

Comment on this clonotype: Possible read error: a much larger clone is one base away. The J gene is TRBJ2-7, the V gene TRBV2; D unresolved. Per germline, CDR1 SNHLY and CDR2 FYNNEI. The CDR3 runs to 13 residues. The CDR3 bases are TGTGCCAGCAGTGGGACCCACTCCTACAAGCAGTACTTC. This gives the protein CASSGTHSYKQYF.

This clonotype occurred many times. The rearrangement uses TRBV7-3 and TRBJ2-1; no clear D gene. Germline loops: CDR1 SGHTA, CDR2 FQGTGA. The CDR3 is 16 amino acids. The V end lost 1 base, the J end lost 6 bases, and 16 bases lay between the germline ends. This chain's CDR3 is CASSLMASGFANEQFF. The CDR3 DNA reads TGTGCCAGCAGCTTAATGGCTAGTGGTTTCGCCAATGAGCAGTTCTTC. Using reference TRBV7-3 and TRBJ2-1 for the parts outside the CDR3, the full variable domain is GAGVSQTPSNKVTEKGKYVELRCDPISGHTALYWYRQSLGQGPEFLIYFQGTGAADDSGLPNDRFFAVRPEGSVSTLKIQRTERGDSAVYLCASSLMASGFANEQFFGPGTRLTVL.

This clonotype was detected many times. CDR3 protein: CSARDSGNQPQHF. In DNA form, the CDR3 reads TGCAGTGCTAGAGACAGCGGCAATCAGCCCCAGCATTTT. The chain combines TRBV20-1 with TRBJ1-5, with unresolved D. Per germline, CDR1 DFQATT and CDR2 SNEGSKA (reference sequence). This CDR3 is built from 13 residues. Trimming removed 0 bases at V and 2 bases at J, with 5 bases between.

Many counts were recorded for this clonotype. The CDR3 DNA reads as TGTGCCAGCAGTACATCCAACTCCTACGAGCAGTACTTC. This encodes CASSTSNSYEQYF. The chain combines TRBV27 with TRBJ2-7; the D is unclear. The CDR3 totals 13 residues. V dropped 5 bases and J dropped 0 bases, with 8 bases sitting between them. Germline lookup yields CDR1 MNHEY and CDR2 SMNVEV (reference sequence).

The chain is built from TRBV18 and TRBJ2-1; TRBD2 matches 7 bases. The V gene end was trimmed by 2 bases and the J gene end by 8 bases; junction bases not matched to a gene: 9. The CDR3 runs to 15 residues. Germline V gene data show CDR1 as KGHSH and CDR2 as LQKENI. This chain's CDR3 is CASSPDSPGRDEQFF. CDR3 coding DNA: TGTGCCAGCTCACCAGACAGCCCGGGGAGGGATGAGCAGTTCTTC.

This clonotype was found a few times. The chain recombines TRBV12-3 or TRBV12-4 with TRBJ2-5, with TRBD2 matching 9 bases. V lost 6 bases and J lost 4; bases outside the gene matches: 18. This CDR3 contains 18 residues. CDR3 in DNA: TGTGCCAGCAGGAACCAGGGGGGGGGGCTAGCGGGAAGAGAGACCCAGTACTTC. Translated: CASRNQGGGLAGRETQYF.

This clonotype was counted many times. V is TRBV29-1 and J is TRBJ2-1; 10 bases line up with TRBD2. CDR1 is SQVTM, CDR2 ANQGSEA, per germline. V lost 4 bases to trimming and J lost 6 bases; unmatched junction nucleotides: 3. The length of the CDR3 is 13 residues. The CDR3 DNA sequence: TGCAGCGTTGTACTAGCGGGGATCAATGAGCAGTTCTTC. As protein: CSVVLAGINEQFF.

This clonotype was counted at least ten times. This rearrangement joins TRBV6-1 to TRBJ2-1; a weak D match, TRBD1 (6 bases). V gave up 9 bases and J gave up 2 bases, with 17 bases separating them. This CDR3 spans 15 amino acids. Looked up from germline, CDR1 is MNHNS and CDR2 is SASEGT. In nucleotides, the CDR3 is TGTGCCAGTAAAGTCCGGGACAAACCCTACAATGAGCAGTTCTTC. This encodes CASKVRDKPYNEQFF.

This clonotype appeared a few times. The chain joins TRBV28 to TRBJ2-1; D not resolved. The V end was cut by 7 bases, the J end by 3 bases, with 19 bases between. CDR1 and CDR2 from the germline V gene are MDHEN and SYDVKM. The CDR3 extends over 16 amino acids. CDR3 coding DNA: TGTGCCAGCACCTCGAGAAGAGTTTTTGGCTACAATGAGCAGTTCTTC. Amino acid sequence: CASTSRRVFGYNEQFF. The full variable domain, rest sourced from reference TRBV28 and TRBJ2-1, is DVKVTQSSRYLVKRTGEKVFLECVQDMDHENMFWYRQDPGLGLRLIYFSYDVKMKEKGDIPEGYSVSREKKERFSLILESASTNQTSMYLCASTSRRVFGYNEQFFGPGTRLTVL.

In this sample, this clonotype turned up many times. The chain uses TRBV9 and TRBJ2-5; 12 positions match TRBD2. With V trimmed by 3 bases and J by 0 bases, 3 bases remained unmatched. CDR3 length equals 16 residues. Germline CDR1 is SGDLS and CDR2 is YYNGEE. CDR3 sequence: CASSALAGGYQETQYF. CDR3 coding DNA: TGTGCCAGCAGCGCTCTAGCGGGAGGGTACCAAGAGACCCAGTACTTC.

V usage is TRBV20-1 and J usage is TRBJ1-5; 7 nucleotides match TRBD1. Trimming at V came to 6 bases and at J to 0 bases, leaving 8 bases not matched to a gene. From germline, CDR1 is DFQATT and CDR2 SNEGSKA (reference sequence). This CDR3 is built from 15 residues. CDR3 DNA sequence: TGCAGTGCAACCTTGGGACAGCTTAGCAATCAGCCCCAGCATTTT. This translates into CSATLGQLSNQPQHF.

This clonotype was detected a few times. This rearrangement joins TRBV24-1 to TRBJ2-1; D tentatively reads TRBD1 or TRBD2 (5 bases each). Germline assignment: CDR1 KGHDR and CDR2 SFDVKD. The CDR3 extends over 18 amino acids. With 3 bases removed from V and 1 base from J, the gap between germline ends came to 18 bases. CDR3: CATSDTIGGGISYNEQFF. The CDR3 DNA reads as TGTGCCACCAGTGATACCATTGGTGGGGGTATTTCCTACAATGAGCAGTTCTTC.